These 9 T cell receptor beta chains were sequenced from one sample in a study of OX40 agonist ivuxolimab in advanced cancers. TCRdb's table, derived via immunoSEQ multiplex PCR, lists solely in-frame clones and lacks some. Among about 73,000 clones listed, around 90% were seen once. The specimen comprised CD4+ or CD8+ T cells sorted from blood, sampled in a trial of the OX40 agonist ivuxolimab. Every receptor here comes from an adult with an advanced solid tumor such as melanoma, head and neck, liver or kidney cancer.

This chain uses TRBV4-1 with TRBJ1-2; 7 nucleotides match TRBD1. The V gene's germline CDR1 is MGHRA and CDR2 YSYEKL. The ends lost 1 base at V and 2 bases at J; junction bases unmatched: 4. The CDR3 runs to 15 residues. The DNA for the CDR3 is TGCGCCAGCAGCCAAGGGGGACAGAAGAACTATGGCTACACCTTC. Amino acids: CASSQGGQKNYGYTF.

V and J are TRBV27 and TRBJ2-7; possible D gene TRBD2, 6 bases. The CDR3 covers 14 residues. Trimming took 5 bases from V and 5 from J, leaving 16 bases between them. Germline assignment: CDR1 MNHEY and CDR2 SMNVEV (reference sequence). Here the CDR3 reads CASSRGLRGNEQYF. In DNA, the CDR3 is TGTGCCAGCAGTCGAGGGCTCCGGGGGAACGAGCAGTACTTC.

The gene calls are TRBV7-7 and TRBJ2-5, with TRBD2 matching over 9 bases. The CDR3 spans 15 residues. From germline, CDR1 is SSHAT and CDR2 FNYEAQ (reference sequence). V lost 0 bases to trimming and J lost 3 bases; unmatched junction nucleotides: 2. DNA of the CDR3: TGTGCCAGCAGCTTAGCCCGCGGGGGGGAAGAGACCCAGTACTTC. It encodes CASSLARGGEETQYF.

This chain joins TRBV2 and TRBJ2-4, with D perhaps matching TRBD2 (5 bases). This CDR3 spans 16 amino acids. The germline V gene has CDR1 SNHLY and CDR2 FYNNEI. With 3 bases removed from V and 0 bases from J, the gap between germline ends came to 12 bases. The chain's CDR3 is CASSERATLAKNIQYF. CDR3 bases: TGTGCCAGCAGTGAGAGGGCGACCCTAGCCAAAAACATTCAGTACTTC.

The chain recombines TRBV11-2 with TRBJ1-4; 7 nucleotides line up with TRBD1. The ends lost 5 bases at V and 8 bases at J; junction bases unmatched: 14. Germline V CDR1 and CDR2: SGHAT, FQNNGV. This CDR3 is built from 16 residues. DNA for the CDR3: TGTGCCAGCAGCCCAGGGACAGCCAGGGGGATCGAAAAACTGTTTTTT. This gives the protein CASSPGTARGIEKLFF.

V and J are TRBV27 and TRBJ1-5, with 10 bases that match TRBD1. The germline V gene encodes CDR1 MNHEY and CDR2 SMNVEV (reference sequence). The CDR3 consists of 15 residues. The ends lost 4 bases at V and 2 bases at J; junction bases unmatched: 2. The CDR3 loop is CASSYGTGGNQPQHF. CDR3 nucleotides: TGTGCCAGCAGTTACGGGACAGGGGGCAATCAGCCCCAGCATTTT.

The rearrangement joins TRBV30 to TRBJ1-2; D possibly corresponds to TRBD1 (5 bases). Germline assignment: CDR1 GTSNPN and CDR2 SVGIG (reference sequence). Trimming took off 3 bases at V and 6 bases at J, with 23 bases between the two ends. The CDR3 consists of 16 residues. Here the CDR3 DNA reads TGTGCCTGGAGCAGAGGGAGCGGGGGAGTAATCGATGGCTACACCTTC. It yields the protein CAWSRGSGGVIDGYTF.

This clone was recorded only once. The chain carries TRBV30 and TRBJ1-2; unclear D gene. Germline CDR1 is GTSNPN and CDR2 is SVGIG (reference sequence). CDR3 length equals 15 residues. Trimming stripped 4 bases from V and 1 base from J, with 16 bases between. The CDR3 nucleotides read TGTGCCTGGAACATATTTGGGATGGATAACTATGGCTACACCTTC. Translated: CAWNIFGMDNYGYTF.

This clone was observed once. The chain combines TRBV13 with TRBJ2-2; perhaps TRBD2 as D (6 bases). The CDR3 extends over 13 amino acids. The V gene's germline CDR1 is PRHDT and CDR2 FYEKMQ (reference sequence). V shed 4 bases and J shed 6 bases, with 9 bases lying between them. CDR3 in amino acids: CASSWRGAGELFF. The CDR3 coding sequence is TGTGCCAGCAGCTGGAGGGGTGCCGGGGAGCTGTTTTTT.